This record covers a single T cell receptor beta chain. Antigen unknown. Method: immunoSEQ multiplex PCR; TCRdb's copy keeps in-frame clones and lacks some. The data show around 350,000 clones, with 92% seen just once and roughly 3.9% held by the top ten. The CDR3 is 16 amino acids. From germline, CDR1 is MNHNY and CDR2 SVGAGI (reference sequence). Trimming shortened V by 2 bases and J by 2 bases, and 10 bases separated the two germline ends. The data were taken from a study of Ad26.COV2.S vaccination and SARS-CoV-2 variants. Study-wide results and caveats: Greater spike-specific TCR breadth was seen in vaccine recipients than in placebo recipients. Those who received vaccine or placebo ended up with similar non-spike TCR breadth. Estimates derived from TCR breadth and depth analyses may have underestimated total T cell responses. Reports say spike-specific CD8+ and CD4+ T cell responses covered substantial breadth after vaccination.

The source was peripheral blood, collected after recovery from COVID-19. The J gene is TRBJ2-6, the V gene TRBV6-6; possibly TRBD2 for D (5 bases). This TCR came from a human donor who had recovered from COVID-19. As DNA, the CDR3 is TGTGCCAGCAGTTACCCAACCGGGGCTGGGGCCAACGTCCTGACTTTC. Amino acid sequence: CASSYPTGAGANVLTF.